This T cell receptor (beta chain) emerged from a study of cytomegalovirus exposure and HLA in healthy donors. V dropped 6 bases and J dropped 7; count of bases not matched to a gene: 9. Germline CDR1 reads MDHEN; CDR2 reads SYDVKM. This CDR3 has 15 residues. The PCR used 60 Vbeta and 13 Jbeta primers. TCRdb's table, derived via immunoSEQ multiplex PCR, lists solely in-frame clones and lacks some. The sample lists 50,000 to 75,000 clones; roughly 75% were seen once. The chain links TRBV28 to TRBJ2-1, with 10 positions matching TRBD2. The source of this sequence is a man aged 25-45 years in good health and CMV-seropositive. The sample was PBMCs. The DNA of the CDR3 is TGTGCCAGCAGGCAAAGCGGGGGGGCGGGTAATGAGCAGTTCTTC. Translating gives CASRQSGGAGNEQFF.